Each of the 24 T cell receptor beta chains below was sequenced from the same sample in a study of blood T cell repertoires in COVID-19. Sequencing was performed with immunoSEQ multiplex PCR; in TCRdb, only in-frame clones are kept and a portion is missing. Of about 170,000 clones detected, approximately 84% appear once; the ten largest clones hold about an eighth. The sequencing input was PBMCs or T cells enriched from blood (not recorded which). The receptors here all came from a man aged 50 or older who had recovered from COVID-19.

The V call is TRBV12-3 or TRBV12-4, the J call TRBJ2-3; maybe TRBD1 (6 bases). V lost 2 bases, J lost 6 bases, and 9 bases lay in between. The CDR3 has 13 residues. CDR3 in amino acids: CASSLTGSDTQYF. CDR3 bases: TGTGCCAGCAGTTTAACAGGGAGCGATACGCAGTATTTT.

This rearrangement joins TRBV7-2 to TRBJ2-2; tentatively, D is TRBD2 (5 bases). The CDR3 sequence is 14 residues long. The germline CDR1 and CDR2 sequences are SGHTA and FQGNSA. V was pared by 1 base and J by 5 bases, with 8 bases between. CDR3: CASSLGQRTGELFF. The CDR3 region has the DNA TGTGCCAGCAGCTTAGGCCAGCGGACCGGGGAGCTGTTTTTT. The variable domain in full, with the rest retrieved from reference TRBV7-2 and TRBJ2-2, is GAGVSQSPSNKVTEKGKDVELRCDPISGHTALYWYRQSLGQGLEFLIYFQGNSAPDKSGLPSDRFSAERTGGSVSTLTIQRTQQEDSAVYLCASSLGQRTGELFFGEGSRLTVL.

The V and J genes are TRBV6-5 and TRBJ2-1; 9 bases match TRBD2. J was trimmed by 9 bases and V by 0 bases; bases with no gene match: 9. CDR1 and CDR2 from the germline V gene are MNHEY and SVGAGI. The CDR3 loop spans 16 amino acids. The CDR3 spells CASSYSTPSGVGEQFF. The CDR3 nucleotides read TGTGCCAGCAGTTACTCGACTCCTAGCGGGGTAGGTGAGCAGTTCTTC.

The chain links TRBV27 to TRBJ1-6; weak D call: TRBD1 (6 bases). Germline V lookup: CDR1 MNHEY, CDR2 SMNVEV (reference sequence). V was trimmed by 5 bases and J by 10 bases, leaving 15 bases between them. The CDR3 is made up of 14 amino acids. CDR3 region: CASSGARGRSPLHF. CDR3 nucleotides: TGTGCCAGCAGTGGGGCCAGGGGCAGGTCACCCCTCCACTTT.

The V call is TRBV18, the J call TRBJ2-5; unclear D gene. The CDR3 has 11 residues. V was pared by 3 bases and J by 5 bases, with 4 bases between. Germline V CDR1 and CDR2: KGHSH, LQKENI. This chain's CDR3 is CASSPAETQYF. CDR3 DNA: TGTGCCAGCTCACCTGCGGAGACCCAGTACTTC.

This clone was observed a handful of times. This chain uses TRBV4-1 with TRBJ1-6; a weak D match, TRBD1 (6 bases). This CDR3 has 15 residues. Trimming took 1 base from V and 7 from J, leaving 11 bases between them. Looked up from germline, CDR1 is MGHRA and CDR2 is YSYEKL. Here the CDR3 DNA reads TGCGCCAGCAGCCAAGGCCTCCAGGGGAATTCACCCCTCCACTTT. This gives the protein CASSQGLQGNSPLHF.

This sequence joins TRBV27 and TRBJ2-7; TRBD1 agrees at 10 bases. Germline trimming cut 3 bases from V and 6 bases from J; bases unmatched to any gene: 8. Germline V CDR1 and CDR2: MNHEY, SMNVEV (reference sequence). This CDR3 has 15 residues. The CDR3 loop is CASSFHGQGEIEQYF. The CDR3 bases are TGTGCCAGCAGTTTTCATGGACAGGGGGAAATCGAGCAGTACTTC.

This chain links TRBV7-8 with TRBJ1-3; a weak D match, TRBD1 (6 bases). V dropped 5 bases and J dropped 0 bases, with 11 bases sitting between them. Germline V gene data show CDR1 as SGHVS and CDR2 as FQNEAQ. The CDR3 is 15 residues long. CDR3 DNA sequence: TGTGCCAGCAGCCCCGGGACACACTCTGGAAACACCATATATTTT. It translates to CASSPGTHSGNTIYF.

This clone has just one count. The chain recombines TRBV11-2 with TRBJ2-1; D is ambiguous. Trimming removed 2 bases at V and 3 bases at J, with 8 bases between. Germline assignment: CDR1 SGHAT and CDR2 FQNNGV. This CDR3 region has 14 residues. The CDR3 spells CASSLSGNYNEQFF. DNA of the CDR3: TGTGCCAGCAGCTTATCAGGAAACTACAATGAGCAGTTCTTC.

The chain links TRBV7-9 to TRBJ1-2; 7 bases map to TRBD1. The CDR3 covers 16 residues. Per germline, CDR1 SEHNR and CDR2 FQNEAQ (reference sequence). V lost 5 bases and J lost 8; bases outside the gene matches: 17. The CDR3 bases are TGTGCCAGCAGCCTAATGAAGGGACAGATCGCCGGAGGCTACACCTTC. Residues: CASSLMKGQIAGGYTF.

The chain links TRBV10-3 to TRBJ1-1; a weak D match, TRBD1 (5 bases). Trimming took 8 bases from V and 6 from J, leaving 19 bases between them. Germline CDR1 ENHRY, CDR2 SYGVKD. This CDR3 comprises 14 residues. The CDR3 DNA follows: TGTGCCATCCGTTCGGAGGGTCAGGGCGCTGAAGCTTTCTTT. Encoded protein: CAIRSEGQGAEAFF.

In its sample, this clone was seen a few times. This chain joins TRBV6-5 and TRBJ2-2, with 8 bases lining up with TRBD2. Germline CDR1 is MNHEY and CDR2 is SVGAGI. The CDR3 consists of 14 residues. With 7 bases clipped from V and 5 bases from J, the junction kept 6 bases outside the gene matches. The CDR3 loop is CASKSGGRTGELFF. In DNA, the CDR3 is TGTGCCAGCAAGAGCGGGGGAAGGACCGGGGAGCTGTTTTTT.

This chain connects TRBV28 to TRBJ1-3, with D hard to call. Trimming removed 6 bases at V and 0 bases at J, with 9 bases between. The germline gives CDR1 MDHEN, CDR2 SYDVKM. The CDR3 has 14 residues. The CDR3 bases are TGTGCCAGCAGCGATGCGGGCTCTGGAAACACCATATATTTT. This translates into CASSDAGSGNTIYF.

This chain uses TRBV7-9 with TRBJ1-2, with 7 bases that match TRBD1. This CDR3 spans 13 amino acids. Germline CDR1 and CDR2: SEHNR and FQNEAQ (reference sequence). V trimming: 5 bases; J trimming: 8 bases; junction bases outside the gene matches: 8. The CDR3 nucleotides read TGTGCCAGCAGCCTACAGACAGGGAGGGGCTACACCTTC. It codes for CASSLQTGRGYTF.

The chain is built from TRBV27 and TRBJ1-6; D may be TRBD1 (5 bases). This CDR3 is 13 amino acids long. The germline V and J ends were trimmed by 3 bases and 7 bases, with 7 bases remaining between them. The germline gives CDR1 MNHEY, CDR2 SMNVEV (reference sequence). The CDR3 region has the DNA TGTGCCAGCAGTTTGACAGTAAATTCACCCCTCCACTTT. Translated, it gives CASSLTVNSPLHF.

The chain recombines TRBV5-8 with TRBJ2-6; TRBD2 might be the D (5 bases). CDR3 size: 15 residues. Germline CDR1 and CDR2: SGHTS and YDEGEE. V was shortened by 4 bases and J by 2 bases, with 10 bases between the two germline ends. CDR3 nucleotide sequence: TGTGCCAGCAGCCTCGGACTGGCTGGGGCCAACGTCCTGACTTTC. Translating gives CASSLGLAGANVLTF.

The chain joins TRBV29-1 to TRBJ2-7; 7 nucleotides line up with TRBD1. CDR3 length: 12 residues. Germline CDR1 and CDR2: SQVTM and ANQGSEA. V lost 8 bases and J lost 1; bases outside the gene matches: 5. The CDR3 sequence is CSPHRGSYEQYF. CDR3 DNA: TGCAGCCCACACAGGGGATCCTACGAGCAGTACTTC.

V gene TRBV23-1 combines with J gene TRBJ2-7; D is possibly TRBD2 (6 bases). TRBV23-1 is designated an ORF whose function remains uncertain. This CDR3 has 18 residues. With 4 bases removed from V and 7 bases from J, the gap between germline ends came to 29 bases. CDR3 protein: CASSPFGVREPSGREQYF. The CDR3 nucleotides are TGCGCCAGCAGTCCCTTCGGGGTCCGGGAGCCCTCCGGACGGGAGCAGTACTTC.

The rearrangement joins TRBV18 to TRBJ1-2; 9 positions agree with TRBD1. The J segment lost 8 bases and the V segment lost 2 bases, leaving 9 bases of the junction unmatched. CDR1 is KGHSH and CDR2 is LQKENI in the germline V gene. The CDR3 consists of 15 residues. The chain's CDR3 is CASSPALQGARGYTF. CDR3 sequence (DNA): TGTGCCAGCTCACCAGCCCTACAGGGGGCGCGAGGCTACACCTTC.

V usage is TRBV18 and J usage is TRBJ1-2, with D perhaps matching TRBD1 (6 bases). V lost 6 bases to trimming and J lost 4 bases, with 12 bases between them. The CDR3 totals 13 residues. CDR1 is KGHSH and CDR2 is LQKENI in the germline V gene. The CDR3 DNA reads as TGTGCCAGCTCGTCAGACAGGCCCTATGGCTACACCTTC. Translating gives CASSSDRPYGYTF.

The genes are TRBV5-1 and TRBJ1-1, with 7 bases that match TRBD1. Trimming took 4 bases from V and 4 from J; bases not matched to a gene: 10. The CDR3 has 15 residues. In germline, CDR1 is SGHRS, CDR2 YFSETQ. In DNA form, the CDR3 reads TGCGCCAGCAGCAGAGACAGGGAAGGTATCACTGAAGCTTTCTTT. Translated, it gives CASSRDREGITEAFF.

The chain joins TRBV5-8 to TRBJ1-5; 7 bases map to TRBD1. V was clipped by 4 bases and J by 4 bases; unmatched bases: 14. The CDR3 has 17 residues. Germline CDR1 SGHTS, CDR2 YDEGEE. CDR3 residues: CASSRPTGLVGNQPQHF. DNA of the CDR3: TGTGCCAGCAGCCGCCCGACAGGGTTGGTGGGTAATCAGCCCCAGCATTTT.

The CDR3 coding sequence is TGTGCCAGCAGTTACTCGTTCGGGGACAGGGGTAATTATCAGCCCCAGCATTTT. This gives the protein CASSYSFGDRGNYQPQHF. This chain connects TRBV6-2 or TRBV6-3 to TRBJ1-5; the match to TRBD1 covers 10 bases. Germline V gives CDR1 MNHEY, CDR2 SVGEGT. V was pared by 0 bases and J by 5 bases, with 10 bases of the junction left unmatched. The CDR3 is 18 amino acids.

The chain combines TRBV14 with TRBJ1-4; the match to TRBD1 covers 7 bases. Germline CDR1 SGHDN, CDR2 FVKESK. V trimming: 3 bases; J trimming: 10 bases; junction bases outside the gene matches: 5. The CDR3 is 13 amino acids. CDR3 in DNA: TGTGCCAGCAGCCACGGGACAGCCGTAAAACTGTTTTTT. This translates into CASSHGTAVKLFF.